Presented here are 21 T cell receptor beta chains from one specimen sequenced in a study of T cells in Graves' hyperthyroidism and ophthalmopathy. The investigators amplified TCR beta CDR3 regions from RNA transcripts. An initial round of RT-PCR targeting the TCR CDR3 relied on the HTBI primer set. Each CDR3 protein is one row after TCRdb ran MiXCR on the multiplex PCR reads. The sample holds under 200,000 distinct CDR3 sequences, over 8% seen once. The sample was blood. Receptor source: a woman in her late teens or twenties with Graves' hyperthyroidism that later progressed to Graves' ophthalmopathy.

This clonotype showed up just a few times. DNA for the CDR3: TGTGCCAGCAGCGCCGACGCCTCCCGCGCCGGAAACACCATATATTTT. Protein: CASSADASRAGNTIYF. This chain uses TRBV25-1 with TRBJ1-3; D is unresolved. The germline gives CDR1 MGHDK, CDR2 SYGVNS. This CDR3 has 16 amino acids. V lost 6 bases, J lost 4 bases, and 19 bases lay in between.

This clonotype was recorded at least ten times. The CDR3 coding sequence is TGTGCCAGCAGTTTATCGCAGGGGGCGCGGGAAAAACTGTTTTTT. Its translation is CASSLSQGAREKLFF. The gene calls are TRBV27 and TRBJ1-4; TRBD1 matches 8 bases. The germline V gene encodes CDR1 MNHEY and CDR2 SMNVEV (reference sequence). Trimming removed 0 bases from V and 8 bases from J; junction bases left unmatched: 5. The CDR3 runs 15 residues.

The V call is TRBV5-6, the J call TRBJ1-2; 7 bases fit TRBD1. Germline loops: CDR1 SGHDT, CDR2 YYEEEE. V was pared by 6 bases and J by 0 bases, with 14 bases of the junction left unmatched. This CDR3 comprises 17 residues. For the CDR3, the DNA is TGTGCCAGCAACTCTATTCAGGGGGTATCTACTAACTATGGCTACACCTTC. Its protein product is CASNSIQGVSTNYGYTF.

This clonotype has at least ten counts. This chain uses TRBV20-1 with TRBJ2-6; D uncertain. The CDR3 contains 15 residues. CDR1 and CDR2 from the germline V gene are DFQATT and SNEGSKA (reference sequence). V was cut by 2 bases and J by 4 bases, with 12 bases left in between. Here the CDR3 reads CSARRPGTGANVLTF. The CDR3 DNA reads as TGCAGTGCTAGACGGCCAGGAACGGGGGCCAACGTCCTGACTTTC.

This clonotype was picked up many times. V gene TRBV2 combines with J gene TRBJ2-3, with a weak D call TRBD2 (5 bases). Germline values: CDR1 SNHLY, CDR2 FYNNEI. The ends were cut back, 6 bases at V and 2 bases at J, with 18 bases in the middle. The CDR3 length is 16 residues. CDR3 protein: CASSQGSLSFTDTQYF. CDR3 nucleotide sequence: TGTGCCAGCAGCCAAGGGAGCCTGAGCTTCACAGATACGCAGTATTTT.

The chain's CDR3 is CASSPPGQNEKLFF. Written as DNA, the CDR3 is TGTGCCAGCAGCCCTCCGGGGCAGAATGAAAAACTGTTTTTT. The V call is TRBV11-2, the J call TRBJ1-4, with TRBD1 as a possible D gene (5 bases). The V end was cut by 5 bases, the J end by 5 bases, with 12 bases between. The CDR3 has 14 amino acids. The germline CDR1 and CDR2 sequences are SGHAT and FQNNGV.

V and J are TRBV4-2 and TRBJ2-1; D is perhaps TRBD2 (7 bases). V was shortened by 0 bases and J by 7 bases, with 19 bases between the two germline ends. Per germline, CDR1 LGHNA and CDR2 YNFKEQ. The CDR3 contains 17 residues. The CDR3 loop is CASSQDSRGGAPNEQFF. The CDR3 DNA reads as TGTGCCAGCAGCCAAGATAGTAGGGGGGGGGCGCCTAATGAGCAGTTCTTC.

This clonotype came up many times. The rearrangement uses TRBV5-1 and TRBJ1-2, with 7 bases that match TRBD1. The CDR3 spans 14 residues. Trimming removed 6 bases from V and 2 bases from J; junction bases left unmatched: 7. In germline, CDR1 is SGHRS, CDR2 YFSETQ. CDR3 protein: CASTPTGANYGYTF. The CDR3 nucleotides are TGCGCCAGCACCCCAACAGGGGCCAACTATGGCTACACCTTC.

This clonotype was counted at least ten times. This chain links TRBV7-9 with TRBJ1-6; perhaps TRBD1 as D (6 bases). The CDR3 length is 17 residues. CDR1 and CDR2 from the germline V gene are SEHNR and FQNEAQ (reference sequence). V lost 1 base to trimming and J lost 4 bases, with 14 bases between them. The CDR3, as DNA: TGTGCCAGCAGCTTAGTCGGCGGGACAAAATATAATTCACCCCTCCACTTT. Amino acid sequence: CASSLVGGTKYNSPLHF.

Points on this clonotype: The junction differs from germline at one of its ends, possibly a read error. V gene TRBV9 combines with J gene TRBJ2-3; TRBD2 is a possible D gene (6 bases). This CDR3 has 15 residues. The germline V gene encodes CDR1 SGDLS and CDR2 YYNGEE. The CDR3 coding sequence is TGTGCCAGCAGCGGCAGGGACTTTTCCACAGATACGAAGTATTTT. Encoded protein: CASSGRDFSTDTKYF.

This clonotype has at least ten counts. The chain recombines TRBV28 with TRBJ2-4; D is uncertain. Per the germline V gene, CDR1 is MDHEN and CDR2 is SYDVKM. The CDR3 has 16 amino acids. Trimming took 7 bases from V and 0 from J, leaving 16 bases between them. The CDR3 here is CASTPSPPLAKNIQYF. Written as DNA, the CDR3 is TGTGCCAGCACCCCGTCCCCTCCTCTAGCCAAAAACATTCAGTACTTC.

This clonotype appeared many times. The chain links TRBV7-3 to TRBJ2-7; 8 bases agree with TRBD2. CDR3 length: 13 residues. V gave up 5 bases and J gave up 7 bases; unmatched junction bases: 7. Germline V gene lookup returns CDR1 SGHTA and CDR2 FQGTGA. The DNA for the CDR3 is TGTGCCAGCAGCCCCGGGAGGGAGGGGGAGCAGTACTTC. Protein sequence: CASSPGREGEQYF.

In its sample, this clonotype was seen many times. This chain links TRBV6-1 with TRBJ1-1; 9 nucleotides line up with TRBD1. V dropped 6 bases and J dropped 7; count of bases not matched to a gene: 3. Germline-derived CDR1 and CDR2 are MNHNS and SASEGT. The CDR3 extends over 12 amino acids. The CDR3 bases are TGTGCCAGCAGCCGGACAGGGGATGAAGCTTTCTTT. It codes for CASSRTGDEAFF.

This clonotype was counted ten times or more. The chain uses TRBV6-1 and TRBJ1-5; D unresolved. The germline CDR1 and CDR2 sequences are MNHNS and SASEGT. Between the trimmed V and J ends, which lost 5 bases and 9 bases, there was a span of 17 bases. CDR3 length: 14 amino acids. In DNA form, the CDR3 reads TGTGCCAGCAGTTCATCGTTGGGTTCTGGGCCCCAGCATTTT. It encodes CASSSSLGSGPQHF.

This clonotype was seen only a few times. The CDR3 region has the DNA TGTGCCAGCAGCCTAACCCTCGACAGGGCCTACGAGCAGTACTTC. Amino acids: CASSLTLDRAYEQYF. The chain links TRBV14 to TRBJ2-7; 7 bases map to TRBD1. The CDR3 covers 15 residues. Germline CDR1 is SGHDN and CDR2 is FVKESK. V lost 4 bases and J lost 2; bases outside the gene matches: 8.

The gene calls are TRBV11-2 and TRBJ2-1; 7 nucleotides match TRBD1. This CDR3 is 14 amino acids long. CDR1 and CDR2 (germline): SGHAT, FQNNGV. The V segment lost 2 bases and the J segment 9 bases; nucleotides outside the gene matches: 7. CDR3 sequence reads: CASSLYKGAGEQFF. CDR3 bases: TGTGCCAGCAGCTTATATAAGGGGGCGGGTGAGCAGTTCTTC.

The table lists this clonotype with many counts. The chain recombines TRBV4-1 with TRBJ1-1; TRBD1 agrees at 7 bases. The germline CDR1 and CDR2 sequences are MGHRA and YSYEKL. This CDR3 has 15 amino acids. With V trimmed by 2 bases and J by 1 base, 4 bases remained unmatched. For the CDR3, the DNA is TGCGCCAGCAGCCAAACCGACAGGGCGAACACTGAAGCTTTCTTT. Residues: CASSQTDRANTEAFF.

This clonotype was seen at least ten times. The genes are TRBV7-2 and TRBJ2-3; 7 bases align to TRBD2. The length of the CDR3 is 15 residues. The germline V gene has CDR1 SGHTA and CDR2 FQGNSA. With V trimmed by 5 bases and J by 5 bases, 10 bases remained unmatched. The CDR3 is CASSEWAGELDTQYF. In DNA form, the CDR3 reads TGTGCCAGCAGCGAATGGGCGGGAGAGCTAGATACGCAGTATTTT.

In regard to this clonotype: Given a much more abundant clone one base away, this may be a read error. The V and J genes are TRBV11-3 and TRBJ2-1, with 7 positions matching TRBD1. There are 15 residues in the CDR3. Germline V gives CDR1 SGHNT, CDR2 YENEEA. CDR3 region: CASSMTGFAYNGQFF. DNA for the CDR3: TGTGCCAGCAGCATGACAGGGTTCGCCTACAATGGGCAGTTCTTC. Looking up the rest from reference TRBV11-3 and TRBJ2-1 gives the full variable domain: EAGVVQSPRYKIIEKKQPVAFWCNPISGHNTLYWYLQNLGQGPELLIRYENEEAVDDSQLPKDRFSAERLKGVDSTLKIQPAELGDSAVYLCASSMTGFAYNGQFFGPGTRLTVL.

This clonotype showed up just a few times. J is TRBJ1-5 and V is TRBV6-1, with TRBD1 matching over 7 bases. There are 16 residues in the CDR3. Germline V gives CDR1 MNHNS, CDR2 SASEGT. The ends lost 2 bases at V and 9 bases at J; junction bases unmatched: 13. The CDR3 protein is CASSEWRAGGRRPQHF. CDR3 coding DNA: TGTGCCAGCAGTGAATGGAGGGCAGGGGGGAGGCGGCCCCAGCATTTT.

At least ten counts were recorded for this clonotype. The rearrangement joins TRBV6-1 to TRBJ1-1; D is ambiguous. CDR1 MNHNS and CDR2 SASEGT come from the germline V gene. The V end lost 7 bases, the J end lost 6 bases, and 15 bases lay between the germline ends. The CDR3 is made up of 13 amino acids. CDR3 region: CASTINWGAEAFF. The CDR3 DNA reads as TGTGCCAGCACGATTAATTGGGGAGCTGAAGCTTTCTTT.